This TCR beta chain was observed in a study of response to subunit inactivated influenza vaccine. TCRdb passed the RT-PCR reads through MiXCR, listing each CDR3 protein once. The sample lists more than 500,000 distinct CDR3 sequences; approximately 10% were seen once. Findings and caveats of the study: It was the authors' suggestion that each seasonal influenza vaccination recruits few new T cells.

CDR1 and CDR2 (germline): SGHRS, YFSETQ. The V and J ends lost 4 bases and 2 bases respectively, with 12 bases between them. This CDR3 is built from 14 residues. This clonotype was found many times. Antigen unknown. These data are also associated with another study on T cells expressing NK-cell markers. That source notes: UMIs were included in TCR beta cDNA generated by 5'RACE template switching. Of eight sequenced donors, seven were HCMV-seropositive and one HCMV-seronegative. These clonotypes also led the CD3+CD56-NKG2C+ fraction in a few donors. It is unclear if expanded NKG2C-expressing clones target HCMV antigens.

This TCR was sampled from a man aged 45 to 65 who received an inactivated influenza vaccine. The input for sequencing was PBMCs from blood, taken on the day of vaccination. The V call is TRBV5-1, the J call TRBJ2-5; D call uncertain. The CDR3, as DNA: TGCGCCAGCAGCGCCAAGACACCTCAAGAGACCCAGTACTTC. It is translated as CASSAKTPQETQYF.